This passage covers 7 T cell receptor beta chains from one sample sequenced in a study of OX40 agonist ivuxolimab in advanced cancers. Profiled with immunoSEQ multiplex PCR; TCRdb holds only in-frame clones, not every one. This table has some 70,000 clones, roughly 92% appearing once. Sequenced here: CD4+ or CD8+ T cells sorted from blood, sampled in a trial of the OX40 agonist ivuxolimab. The source of these receptors is an adult with an advanced solid tumor such as melanoma, head and neck, liver or kidney cancer.

The chain carries TRBV29-1 and TRBJ1-2; D is possibly TRBD1 (5 bases). V was trimmed by 7 bases and J by 4 bases, leaving 16 bases between them. There are 13 residues in the CDR3. Germline V gene lookup returns CDR1 SQVTM and CDR2 ANQGSEA. The chain's CDR3 is CSATTIDSYGYTF. CDR3 bases: TGCAGCGCAACCACCATTGACAGCTATGGCTACACCTTC.

This clone showed up just a few times. The rearrangement uses TRBV6-1 and TRBJ1-1, with D unresolved. Germline V gene sequence: CDR1 MNHNS, CDR2 SASEGT. Trimming took 7 bases from V and 3 from J, leaving 12 bases between them. This CDR3 is 13 amino acids long. CDR3 DNA: TGTGCCAGCATCCTGAGGACCGACACTGAAGCTTTCTTT. Its protein is CASILRTDTEAFF.

This clone was observed a single time. The genes are TRBV30 and TRBJ2-2; TRBD1 aligns across 8 bases. CDR3 length equals 15 residues. J was trimmed by 5 bases and V by 2 bases; bases with no gene match: 7. The germline V gene encodes CDR1 GTSNPN and CDR2 SVGIG (reference sequence). The chain's CDR3 is CAWSNNRGETGELFF. The CDR3 nucleotides read TGTGCCTGGAGTAACAACAGGGGGGAAACCGGGGAGCTGTTTTTT.

The CDR3 loop reads CASSPARTGGTEAFF. CDR3 sequence (DNA): TGTGCCAGCAGCCCGGCTCGGACAGGGGGGACTGAAGCTTTCTTT. This rearrangement joins TRBV7-9 to TRBJ1-1, with 10 bases fitting TRBD1. Per germline, CDR1 SEHNR and CDR2 FQNEAQ (reference sequence). Germline trimming cut 5 bases from V and 5 bases from J; bases unmatched to any gene: 8. CDR3 length: 15 amino acids. Full variable domain (rest looked up from reference TRBV7-9 and TRBJ1-1): DTGVSQNPRHKITKRGQNVTFRCDPISEHNRLYWYRQTLGQGPEFLTYFQNEAQLEKSRLLSDRFSAERPKGSFSTLEIQRTEQGDSAMYLCASSPARTGGTEAFFGQGTRLTVV.

The rearrangement links TRBV18 to TRBJ2-5, with 7 bases identical to TRBD2. The germline gives CDR1 KGHSH, CDR2 LQKENI. The ends lost 4 bases at V and 3 bases at J; junction bases unmatched: 5. The CDR3 is 14 amino acids. The CDR3 here is CASSLGAGEETQYF. CDR3 in DNA: TGTGCCAGCTCACTCGGGGCGGGGGAAGAGACCCAGTACTTC.

The chain combines TRBV7-6 with TRBJ1-5; D not resolved. Germline lookup yields CDR1 SGHVS and CDR2 FNYEAQ. Trimming stripped 3 bases from V and 11 bases from J, with 17 bases between. The CDR3 runs 14 residues. The CDR3 DNA reads as TGTGCCAGCAGCTTGAGTAGGACCTCCGCCGCCCAGCATTTT. Its translation: CASSLSRTSAAQHF.

The chain joins TRBV11-3 to TRBJ1-3; D is unresolved. Germline V gene lookup returns CDR1 SGHNT and CDR2 YENEEA. The CDR3 sequence is 14 residues long. Deletions cut 0 bases from V and 4 bases from J, with 7 bases between. The CDR3 DNA reads as TGTGCCAGCAGCTTAGACCTACCCGGAAACACCATATATTTT. Its translation: CASSLDLPGNTIYF.